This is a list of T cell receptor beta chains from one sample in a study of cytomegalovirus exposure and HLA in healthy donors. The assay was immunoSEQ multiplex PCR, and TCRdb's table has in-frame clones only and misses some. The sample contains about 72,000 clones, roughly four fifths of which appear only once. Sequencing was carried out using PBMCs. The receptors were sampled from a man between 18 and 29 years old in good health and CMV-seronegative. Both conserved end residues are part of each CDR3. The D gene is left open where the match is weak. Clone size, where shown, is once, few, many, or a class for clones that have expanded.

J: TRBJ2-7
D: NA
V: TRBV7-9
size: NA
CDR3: CSSSSNPLYEQYF
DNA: TGTTCCAGCAGTTCTAACCCCCTCTACGAGCAGTACTTC

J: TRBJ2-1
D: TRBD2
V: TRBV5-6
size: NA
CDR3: CASSPGTGLTSNNEQFF
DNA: TGTGCCAGCAGCCCGGGTACGGGACTAACTAGTAACAATGAGCAGTTCTTC

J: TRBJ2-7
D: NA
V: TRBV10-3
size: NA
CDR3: CAISDGGEGRPSYEQYF
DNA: TGTGCCATCAGTGATGGCGGCGAAGGGAGACCCTCCTACGAGCAGTACTTC

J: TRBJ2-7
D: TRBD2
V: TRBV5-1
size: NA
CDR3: CASSWTSGGHYEQYF
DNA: TGCGCCAGCAGCTGGACTAGCGGGGGTCACTACGAGCAGTACTTC

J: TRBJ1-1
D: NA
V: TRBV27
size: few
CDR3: CASSTQGWDTEAFF
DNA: TGTGCCAGCAGTACCCAGGGCTGGGACACTGAAGCTTTCTTT

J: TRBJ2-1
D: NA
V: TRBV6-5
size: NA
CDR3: CASNPTGGYNEQFF
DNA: TGTGCCAGCAACCCCACAGGTGGCTACAATGAGCAGTTCTTC

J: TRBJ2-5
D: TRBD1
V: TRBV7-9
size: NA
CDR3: CASSFTGVEETQYF
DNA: TGTGCCAGCAGCTTTACAGGGGTGGAGGAGACCCAGTACTTC

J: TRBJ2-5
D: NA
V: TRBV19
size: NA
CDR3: CASSEFRGDQETQYF
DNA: TGTGCCAGTAGTGAATTCAGGGGGGACCAAGAGACCCAGTACTTC

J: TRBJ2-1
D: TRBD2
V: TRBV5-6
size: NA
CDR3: CASSSWGGNEQFF
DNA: TGTGCCAGCAGCTCTTGGGGGGGTAATGAGCAGTTCTTC

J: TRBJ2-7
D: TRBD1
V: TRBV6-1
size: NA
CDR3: CASSEAGGSLYEQYF
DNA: TGTGCCAGCAGTGAAGCAGGGGGCAGCCTGTACGAGCAGTACTTC

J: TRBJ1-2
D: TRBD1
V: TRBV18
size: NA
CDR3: CASSPRDRGSGYTF
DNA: TGTGCCAGCTCACCCCGGGACAGGGGATCTGGCTACACCTTC

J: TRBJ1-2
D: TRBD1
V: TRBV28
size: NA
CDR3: CASKVILLTGEDYGYTF
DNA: TGTGCCAGCAAGGTGATTCTATTGACAGGGGAGGACTATGGCTACACCTTC

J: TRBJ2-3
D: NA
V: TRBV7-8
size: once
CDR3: CASSFRQGKTDTQYF
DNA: TGTGCCAGCAGCTTTCGGCAGGGTAAAACAGATACGCAGTATTTT

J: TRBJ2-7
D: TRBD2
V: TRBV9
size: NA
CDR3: CASGTSGYEQYF
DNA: TGTGCCAGCGGGACTAGCGGGTACGAGCAGTACTTC

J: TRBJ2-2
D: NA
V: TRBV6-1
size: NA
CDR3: CASSGVNRTVNTGELFF
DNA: TGTGCCAGCAGTGGGGTTAATCGGACAGTTAACACCGGGGAGCTGTTTTTT

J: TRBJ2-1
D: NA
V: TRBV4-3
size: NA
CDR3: CASSQTLGWYEQFF
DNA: TGCGCCAGCAGCCAGACACTAGGTTGGTATGAGCAGTTCTTC

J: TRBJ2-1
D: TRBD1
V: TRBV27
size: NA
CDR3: CASSSRQGSEQFF
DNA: TGTGCCAGCAGTTCTCGACAGGGGTCTGAGCAGTTCTTC

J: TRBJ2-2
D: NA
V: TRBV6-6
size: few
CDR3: CASSYLALGTGELFF
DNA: TGTGCCAGCAGTTATTTGGCTCTCGGGACCGGGGAGCTGTTTTTT

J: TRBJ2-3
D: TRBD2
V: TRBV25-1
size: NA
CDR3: CANRSGRYRNTQYF
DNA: TGTGCCAATCGTAGCGGGAGGTATAGGAATACGCAGTATTTT

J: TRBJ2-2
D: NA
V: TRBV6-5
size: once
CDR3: CASRLNPGSGELFF
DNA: TGTGCCAGCAGACTGAACCCCGGGTCCGGGGAGCTGTTTTTT

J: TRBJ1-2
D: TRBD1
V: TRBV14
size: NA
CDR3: CASSQDPGQGFKRMNGYTF
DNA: TGTGCCAGCAGCCAAGACCCGGGACAGGGTTTTAAGAGGATGAATGGCTACACCTTC

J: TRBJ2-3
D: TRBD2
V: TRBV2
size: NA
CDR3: CASGSGTSRDTQYF
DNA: TGTGCCAGCGGCTCCGGGACTAGTCGGGATACGCAGTATTTT

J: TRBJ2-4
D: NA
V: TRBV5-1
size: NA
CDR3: CASSLAPGSLGLNIQYF
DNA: TGCGCCAGCAGCTTGGCCCCAGGGTCGCTAGGTCTAAACATTCAGTACTTC

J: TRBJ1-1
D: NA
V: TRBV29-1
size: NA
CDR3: CSVLFGGANTEAFF
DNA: TGCAGCGTCTTATTCGGGGGGGCGAACACTGAAGCTTTCTTT

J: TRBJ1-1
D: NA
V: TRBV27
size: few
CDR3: CASRIYAGIAEAFF
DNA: TGTGCCAGCCGTATTTATGCGGGGATCGCTGAAGCTTTCTTT

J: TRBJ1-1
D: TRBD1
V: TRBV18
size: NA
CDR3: CASSRQTGMDTEAFF
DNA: TGTGCCAGCTCAAGACAGACAGGGATGGACACTGAAGCTTTCTTT

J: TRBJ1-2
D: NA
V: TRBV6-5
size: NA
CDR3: CASRATGGANYGYTF
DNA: TGTGCCAGCAGAGCGACGGGGGGAGCTAACTATGGCTACACCTTC

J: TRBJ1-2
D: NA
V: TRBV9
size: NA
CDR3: CASSALRQAGYTF
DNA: TGTGCCAGCAGCGCCCTCCGTCAGGCTGGCTACACCTTC